The 27 T cell receptor beta chains below all came from one sample that was sequenced in a study of cytomegalovirus exposure and HLA in healthy donors. With 60 Vbeta and 13 Jbeta primers, the PCR was carried out. Repertoires were generated with immunoSEQ multiplex PCR, while TCRdb's copy carries only in-frame clones and drops some. The listing records around 130,000 clones. The sequenced material came from PBMCs. These receptors all come from a woman in her sixties or seventies in good health and CMV-seronegative.

The chain uses TRBV28 and TRBJ2-2; 7 positions match TRBD2. Trimming at V came to 2 bases and at J to 2 bases, leaving 5 bases not matched to a gene. Germline values: CDR1 MDHEN, CDR2 SYDVKM. The CDR3 runs to 16 residues. The CDR3 loop is CASSLMPAGNTGELFF. The CDR3 DNA sequence: TGTGCCAGCAGTTTAATGCCAGCGGGAAACACCGGGGAGCTGTTTTTT.

This chain links TRBV2 with TRBJ2-1; 8 bases fit TRBD2. V lost 6 bases to trimming and J lost 7 bases; unmatched junction nucleotides: 2. Germline V gene lookup returns CDR1 SNHLY and CDR2 FYNNEI. The CDR3 has 12 amino acids. The CDR3 DNA reads TGTGCCAGCAGAGGGACTAGTAATGAGCAGTTCTTC. Its protein is CASRGTSNEQFF.

The rearrangement joins TRBV28 to TRBJ1-4; D possibly corresponds to TRBD1 (6 bases). Trimming pared 7 bases from V and 4 bases from J, leaving 16 bases between. The CDR3 loop spans 15 amino acids. The germline V gene has CDR1 MDHEN and CDR2 SYDVKM. The CDR3 DNA sequence: TGTGCCAGCAAGGAGGGGGGGGCAGGTAATGAAAAACTGTTTTTT. It translates to CASKEGGAGNEKLFF.

The rearrangement joins TRBV9 to TRBJ2-1; 7 bases line up with TRBD1. Unmatched junction bases numbered 7, after V lost 2 bases and J lost 5 bases. Germline assignment: CDR1 SGDLS and CDR2 YYNGEE. The CDR3 totals 15 residues. The CDR3 DNA follows: TGTGCCAGCAGCGTCTCAGGACAGGCAAACAATGAGCAGTTCTTC. It codes for CASSVSGQANNEQFF. Full variable domain (outside the CDR3, taken from reference TRBV9 and TRBJ2-1): DSGVTQTPKHLITATGQRVTLRCSPRSGDLSVYWYQQSLDQGLQFLIQYYNGEERAKGNILERFSAQQFPDLHSELNLSSLELGDSALYFCASSVSGQANNEQFFGPGTRLTVL.

V and J are TRBV11-2 and TRBJ1-3, with D hard to call. The CDR3 has 12 amino acids. Between the trimmed V and J ends, which lost 3 bases and 3 bases, there was a span of 3 bases. Germline-derived CDR1 and CDR2 are SGHAT and FQNNGV. CDR3 sequence: CASSFVGNTIYF. The CDR3 nucleotides read TGTGCCAGCAGCTTCGTTGGAAACACCATATATTTT.

V is TRBV28 and J is TRBJ1-1, with no clear D. CDR3 size: 13 residues. V lost 3 bases and J 4 bases, leaving 9 bases between the germline ends. Per germline, CDR1 MDHEN and CDR2 SYDVKM. The CDR3 sequence is CASSFPGITEAFF. The CDR3 coding sequence is TGTGCCAGCAGTTTTCCAGGAATCACTGAAGCTTTCTTT.

This chain joins TRBV11-2 and TRBJ2-6, with 9 bases aligning to TRBD2. The CDR3 contains 17 residues. The junction had 8 bases not matched to a gene; V was cut back by 6 bases and J by 2 bases. CDR1 and CDR2 from the germline V gene are SGHAT and FQNNGV. CDR3 nucleotides: TGTGCCAGCAGGCCGTTAGCGGGAGACCCTGGGGCCAACGTCCTGACTTTC. This codes for CASRPLAGDPGANVLTF.

The chain links TRBV4-2 to TRBJ1-5; possible D gene TRBD1, 5 bases. The V end lost 0 bases, the J end lost 4 bases, and 10 bases lay between the germline ends. CDR3 size: 15 residues. Germline CDR1 is LGHNA and CDR2 is YNFKEQ. The CDR3 protein is CASSQDGAANQPQHF. CDR3 bases: TGTGCCAGCAGCCAAGATGGGGCAGCAAATCAGCCCCAGCATTTT.

The chain combines TRBV5-6 with TRBJ1-4; 10 positions agree with TRBD1. Trimming cost V 3 bases and J 13 bases; bases outside gene matches: 9. Germline lookup yields CDR1 SGHDT and CDR2 YYEEEE. The CDR3 has 14 residues. In DNA form, the CDR3 reads TGTGCCAGCAGCTCGGGACAGGGGCTCTTTGGACTGTTTTTT. It specifies CASSSGQGLFGLFF.

The chain recombines TRBV11-3 with TRBJ2-2; TRBD1 matches 7 bases. After removal of 5 bases from V and 0 bases from J, the junction contained 3 bases not matched to a gene. Germline V gives CDR1 SGHNT, CDR2 YENEEA. This CDR3 has 15 residues. The CDR3 DNA follows: TGTGCCAGCAGCCCGGGGACAGCGAACACCGGGGAGCTGTTTTTT. This translates into CASSPGTANTGELFF.

The genes are TRBV7-9 and TRBJ1-1, with TRBD1 matching 8 bases. The CDR3 is 14 amino acids. The germline V gene has CDR1 SEHNR and CDR2 FQNEAQ (reference sequence). Losses at the gene ends were 2 bases for V and 6 bases for J; bases not matched to a gene: 5. The CDR3 nucleotides read TGTGCCAGCAGCTTACATCGGACAGGGTCTGAAGCTTTCTTT. Protein: CASSLHRTGSEAFF.

V gene TRBV2 combines with J gene TRBJ2-3; a possible D gene is TRBD2 (6 bases). The CDR3 runs 14 residues. Germline V gene data show CDR1 as SNHLY and CDR2 as FYNNEI. The V and J ends lost 7 bases and 4 bases respectively, with 15 bases between them. CDR3 in DNA: TGTGCCAGCACTAAGACTAGTCTGGCAGATACGCAGTATTTT. Its protein product is CASTKTSLADTQYF.

This rearrangement joins TRBV6-4 to TRBJ2-1; 7 bases are a match to TRBD2. Germline-derived CDR1 and CDR2 are MRHNA and SNTAGT. This CDR3 contains 15 residues. V dropped 0 bases and J dropped 8; count of bases not matched to a gene: 7. The CDR3 DNA reads as TGTGCCAGCAGTGACTCGGGCGGGAGTTCAGATGAGCAGTTCTTC. It codes for CASSDSGGSSDEQFF.

The chain links TRBV9 to TRBJ2-5, with D possibly being TRBD2 (6 bases). The CDR3 contains 16 residues. The germline V gene encodes CDR1 SGDLS and CDR2 YYNGEE. Between the trimmed V and J ends, which lost 0 bases and 5 bases, there was a span of 17 bases. CDR3 nucleotide sequence: TGTGCCAGCAGCGTAGGGGGGAAAGGGAGGTCGGAGACCCAGTACTTC. It yields the protein CASSVGGKGRSETQYF.

The rearrangement joins TRBV7-3 to TRBJ2-5; TRBD1 matches at 10 bases. This CDR3 is built from 17 residues. V shed 1 base and J 5 bases; nucleotides not matched to a gene: 10. The germline V gene encodes CDR1 SGHTA and CDR2 FQGTGA. The CDR3 coding sequence is TGTGCCAGCAGCTTAATGGGCCCCGAGACAGGGGGCGAGACCCAGTACTTC. The encoded protein is CASSLMGPETGGETQYF.

CDR3 sequence: CASSYYLSNGGSEAFF. DNA of the CDR3: TGTGCCAGCAGTTACTACCTTAGTAACGGGGGGTCTGAAGCTTTCTTT. This rearrangement joins TRBV27 to TRBJ1-1, with a possible D match to TRBD1 (5 bases). V was cut by 4 bases and J by 6 bases, with 21 bases left in between. CDR3 length: 16 amino acids. From germline, CDR1 is MNHEY and CDR2 SMNVEV (reference sequence).

The V and J genes are TRBV1 and TRBJ2-5; no DNA check was done on the table's D call, TRBD2. TRBV1 is a pseudogene segment. The CDR3 contains 17 residues. As DNA, the CDR3 is TGCACCAGCAGCCAAGAGGGGCTAGCGGGGTGTCGGGAGACCCAGTACTTC. Protein sequence: CTSSQEGLAGCRETQYF.

CDR3 loop: CASSQTGGTSVAVYEQYF. The CDR3 coding sequence is TGTGCCAGCAGCCAAACCGGAGGCACCTCGGTGGCCGTCTACGAGCAGTACTTC. The chain joins TRBV25-1 to TRBJ2-7; D possibly corresponds to TRBD2 (5 bases). Germline loops: CDR1 MGHDK, CDR2 SYGVNS. This CDR3 comprises 18 residues. The germline V and J ends were trimmed by 6 bases and 3 bases, with 27 bases remaining between them.

The V gene is TRBV28, the J gene TRBJ1-4; D is possibly TRBD1 (5 bases). The V end was cut by 5 bases, the J end by 4 bases, with 11 bases between. CDR1 is MDHEN and CDR2 is SYDVKM in the germline V gene. The CDR3 is 14 amino acids. For the CDR3, the DNA is TGTGCCAGCAGTCCAGGGTACCGTAATGAAAAACTGTTTTTT. It translates to CASSPGYRNEKLFF.

The gene calls are TRBV9 and TRBJ1-1, with a possible D match to TRBD1 (5 bases). With 0 bases removed from V and 1 base from J, the gap between germline ends came to 10 bases. Germline V gene data show CDR1 as SGDLS and CDR2 as YYNGEE. CDR3 length equals 15 residues. CDR3 sequence reads: CASSVGPGGNTEAFF. The DNA for the CDR3 is TGTGCCAGCAGCGTAGGTCCGGGGGGGAACACTGAAGCTTTCTTT. Variable domain in full (rest from reference TRBV9 and TRBJ1-1): DSGVTQTPKHLITATGQRVTLRCSPRSGDLSVYWYQQSLDQGLQFLIQYYNGEERAKGNILERFSAQQFPDLHSELNLSSLELGDSALYFCASSVGPGGNTEAFFGQGTRLTVV.

The chain uses TRBV13 and TRBJ1-4; weak D call: TRBD1 (6 bases). The germline V gene has CDR1 PRHDT and CDR2 FYEKMQ (reference sequence). The CDR3 loop spans 14 amino acids. V lost 0 bases, J lost 4 bases, and 6 bases lay in between. CDR3 sequence (DNA): TGTGCCAGCAGCTTAGGAGGGGGTAATGAAAAACTGTTTTTT. It codes for CASSLGGGNEKLFF. Variable domain in full (rest from reference TRBV13 and TRBJ1-4): AAGVIQSPRHLIKEKRETATLKCYPIPRHDTVYWYQQGPGQDPQFLISFYEKMQSDKGSIPDRFSAQQFSDYHSELNMSSLELGDSALYFCASSLGGGNEKLFFGSGTQLSVL.

The V and J genes are TRBV28 and TRBJ1-4, with TRBD1 as a possible D gene (6 bases). V was cut by 6 bases and J by 2 bases, with 13 bases left in between. Germline CDR1 and CDR2: MDHEN and SYDVKM. CDR3 length equals 15 residues. The CDR3 DNA reads as TGTGCCAGCAGCCGTACAGGGATGACTAATGAAAAACTGTTTTTT. Translation: CASSRTGMTNEKLFF. Full variable domain (outside the CDR3, taken from reference TRBV28 and TRBJ1-4): DVKVTQSSRYLVKRTGEKVFLECVQDMDHENMFWYRQDPGLGLRLIYFSYDVKMKEKGDIPEGYSVSREKKERFSLILESASTNQTSMYLCASSRTGMTNEKLFFGSGTQLSVL.

Points on this clone: Other nucleotide sequences in the sample specify the same CDR3. The genes are TRBV18 and TRBJ1-1; D unclear. V lost 3 bases to trimming and J lost 1 base, with 6 bases between them. This CDR3 is 13 amino acids long. Germline loops: CDR1 KGHSH, CDR2 LQKENI. The CDR3 DNA reads as TGTGCCAGCTCACCCGGAGCGAACACTGAAGCTTTCTTT. This sequence encodes CASSPGANTEAFF.

V and J are TRBV28 and TRBJ1-4; TRBD1 agrees at 9 bases. This CDR3 is built from 12 residues. The germline gives CDR1 MDHEN, CDR2 SYDVKM. V lost 10 bases to trimming and J lost 6 bases; unmatched junction nucleotides: 3. This CDR3 reads CATTGGYEKLFF. CDR3 coding DNA: TGTGCCACCACAGGGGGCTATGAAAAACTGTTTTTT. Combining the CDR3 with reference TRBV28 and TRBJ1-4 gives the whole variable domain DVKVTQSSRYLVKRTGEKVFLECVQDMDHENMFWYRQDPGLGLRLIYFSYDVKMKEKGDIPEGYSVSREKKERFSLILESASTNQTSMYLCATTGGYEKLFFGSGTQLSVL.

V and J are TRBV4-1 and TRBJ2-2; no clear D. CDR3 length equals 13 residues. Germline assignment: CDR1 MGHRA and CDR2 YSYEKL. With 4 bases removed from V and 5 bases from J, the gap between germline ends came to 8 bases. The DNA for the CDR3 is TGCGCCAGCAGCCGTGCCCGGACCGGGGAGCTGTTTTTT. This gives the protein CASSRARTGELFF.

The chain joins TRBV7-2 to TRBJ1-1, with 7 bases lining up with TRBD1. CDR3 length: 14 residues. With 7 bases clipped from V and 1 base from J, the junction kept 6 bases outside the gene matches. Germline V CDR1 and CDR2: SGHTA, FQGNSA. In DNA, the CDR3 is TGTGCCAGCAAGGAGGGGACAGCGAACACTGAAGCTTTCTTT. Translation gives CASKEGTANTEAFF.

The chain uses TRBV18 and TRBJ1-2; the match to TRBD1 covers 7 bases. CDR3 length: 14 amino acids. V shed 1 base and J 5 bases; nucleotides not matched to a gene: 4. Per the germline V gene, CDR1 is KGHSH and CDR2 is LQKENI. This CDR3 reads CASSPLDRDYGYTF. The DNA of the CDR3 is TGTGCCAGCTCACCACTTGACAGGGATTATGGCTACACCTTC.